This TCR beta chain was found in a study of cytomegalovirus exposure and HLA in healthy donors. Notes on the study in general: Analysis performed later found more than 15,000 TCR beta sequences associated with HLA alleles at 0.05 false discovery rate. Later analysis showed TCR association rates varying by HLA locus, highest for DRB1 and lowest for HLA-C.

On this clone itself: As yet, its antigen is unknown.

This CDR3 is built from 13 residues. Trimming took off 4 bases at V and 0 bases at J, with 6 bases between the two ends. The germline V gene has CDR1 MGHRA and CDR2 YSYEKL. The PCR employed 60 Vbeta primers together with 13 Jbeta primers. Method: immunoSEQ multiplex PCR; TCRdb's copy keeps in-frame clones and lacks some. The sample carries around 190,000 clones, around 80% recorded once. The sample comprised PBMCs. This chain joins TRBV4-1 and TRBJ1-2; perhaps TRBD1 as D (5 bases). The TCR originated in a woman aged 25-40 years in good health and CMV-seropositive. The CDR3 sequence: CASSPTANYGYTF. The CDR3 region has the DNA TGCGCCAGCAGCCCGACAGCTAACTATGGCTACACCTTC.